This TCR beta chain is drawn from a study of shared clonotypes between healthy human individuals. This clone was counted a single time. Clones were read by immunoSEQ multiplex PCR, and TCRdb kept only the in-frame ones, dropping some. The sample lists roughly 650,000 clones, approximately 97% seen once, with roughly 0.05% in the top ten. The V end was cut by 3 bases, the J end by 6 bases, with 20 bases between. The CDR3 covers 16 residues. CDR1 is SGHRS, CDR2 YFSETQ, per germline. This chain links TRBV5-1 with TRBJ2-3, with D perhaps TRBD2 (5 bases). The sequenced sample consisted of naive CD4+ T cells sorted from blood. The sample's subset: CD45RA+ positively selected. The receptor's source is a woman aged 25-40 years in good health. CDR3 DNA: TGCGCCAGCAGCTCCCCTTTGACAAATGAGGGTGATACGCAGTATTTT. Protein: CASSSPLTNEGDTQYF.